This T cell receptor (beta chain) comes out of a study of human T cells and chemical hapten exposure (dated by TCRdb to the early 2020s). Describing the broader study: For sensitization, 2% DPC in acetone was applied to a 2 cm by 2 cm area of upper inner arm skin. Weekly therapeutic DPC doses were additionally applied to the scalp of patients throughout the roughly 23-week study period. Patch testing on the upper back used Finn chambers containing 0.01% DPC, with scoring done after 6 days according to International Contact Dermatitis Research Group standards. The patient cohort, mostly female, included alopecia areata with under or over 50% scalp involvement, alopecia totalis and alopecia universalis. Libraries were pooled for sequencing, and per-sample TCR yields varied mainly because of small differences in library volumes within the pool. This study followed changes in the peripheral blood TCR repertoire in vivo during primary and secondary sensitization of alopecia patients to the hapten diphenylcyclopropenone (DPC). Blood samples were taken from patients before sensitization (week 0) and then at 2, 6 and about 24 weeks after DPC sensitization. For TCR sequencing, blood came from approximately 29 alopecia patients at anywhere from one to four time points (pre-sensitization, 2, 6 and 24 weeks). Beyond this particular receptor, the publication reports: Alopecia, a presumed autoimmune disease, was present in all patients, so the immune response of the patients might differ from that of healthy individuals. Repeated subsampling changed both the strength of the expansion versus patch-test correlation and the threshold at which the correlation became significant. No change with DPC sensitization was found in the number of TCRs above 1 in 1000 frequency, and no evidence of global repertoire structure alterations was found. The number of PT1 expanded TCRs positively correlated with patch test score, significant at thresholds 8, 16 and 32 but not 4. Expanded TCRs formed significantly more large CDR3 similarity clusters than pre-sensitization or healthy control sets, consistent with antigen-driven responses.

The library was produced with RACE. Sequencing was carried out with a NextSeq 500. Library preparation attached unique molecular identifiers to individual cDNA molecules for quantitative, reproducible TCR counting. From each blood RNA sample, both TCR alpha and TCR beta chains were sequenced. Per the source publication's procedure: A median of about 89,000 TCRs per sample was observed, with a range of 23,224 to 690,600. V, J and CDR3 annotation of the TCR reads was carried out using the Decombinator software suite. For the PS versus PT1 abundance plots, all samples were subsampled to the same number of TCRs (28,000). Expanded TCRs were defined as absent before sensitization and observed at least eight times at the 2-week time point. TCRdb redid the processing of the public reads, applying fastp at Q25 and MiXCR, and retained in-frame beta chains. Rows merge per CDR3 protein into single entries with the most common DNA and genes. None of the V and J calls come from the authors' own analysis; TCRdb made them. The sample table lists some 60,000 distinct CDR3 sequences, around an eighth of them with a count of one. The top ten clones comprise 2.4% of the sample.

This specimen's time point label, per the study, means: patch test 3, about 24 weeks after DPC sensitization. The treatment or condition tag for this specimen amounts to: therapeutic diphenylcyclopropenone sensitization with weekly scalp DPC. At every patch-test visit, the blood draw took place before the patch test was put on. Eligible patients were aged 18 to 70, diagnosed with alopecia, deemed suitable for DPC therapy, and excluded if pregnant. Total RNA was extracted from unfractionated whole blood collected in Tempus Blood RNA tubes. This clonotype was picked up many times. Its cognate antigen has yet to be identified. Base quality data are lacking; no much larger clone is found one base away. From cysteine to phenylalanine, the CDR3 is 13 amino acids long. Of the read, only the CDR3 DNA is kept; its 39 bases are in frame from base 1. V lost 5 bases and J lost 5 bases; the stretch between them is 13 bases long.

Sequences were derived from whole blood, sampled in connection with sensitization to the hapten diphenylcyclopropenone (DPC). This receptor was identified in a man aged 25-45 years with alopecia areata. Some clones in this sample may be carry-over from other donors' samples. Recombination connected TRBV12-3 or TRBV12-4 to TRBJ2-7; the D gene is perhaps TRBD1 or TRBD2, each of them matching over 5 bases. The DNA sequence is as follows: TGTGCCAGCAGTAGCCGGGACGGGGACGAGCAGTACTTC. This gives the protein CASSSRDGDEQYF.